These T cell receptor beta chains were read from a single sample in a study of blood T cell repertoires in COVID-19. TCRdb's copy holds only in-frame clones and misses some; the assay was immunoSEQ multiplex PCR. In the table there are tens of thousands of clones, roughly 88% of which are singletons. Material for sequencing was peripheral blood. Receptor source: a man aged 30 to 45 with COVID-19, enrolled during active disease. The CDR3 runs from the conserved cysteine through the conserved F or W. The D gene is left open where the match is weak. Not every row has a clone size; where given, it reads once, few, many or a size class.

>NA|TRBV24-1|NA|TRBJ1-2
CATSDFGYGYTF
TGTGCCACCAGTGATTTCGGCTATGGCTACACCTTC
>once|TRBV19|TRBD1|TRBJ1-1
CASSAGTGNTEAFF
TGTGCCAGTAGCGCCGGGACAGGGAACACTGAAGCTTTCTTT
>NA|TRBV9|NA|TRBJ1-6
CASSRTDDYNSPLHF
TGTGCCAGCAGCCGGACAGACGATTATAATTCACCCCTCCACTTT
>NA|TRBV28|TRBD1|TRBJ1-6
CASSLTGQGNSPLHF
TGTGCCAGCAGTTTAACGGGACAGGGGAATTCACCCCTCCACTTT
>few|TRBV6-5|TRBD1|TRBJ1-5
CASIPSGGTQPQHF
TGTGCCAGCATCCCCTCAGGGGGAACCCAGCCCCAGCATTTT
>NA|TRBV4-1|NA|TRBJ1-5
CASSQDLGQGGGPQHF
TGCGCCAGCAGCCAAGATCTCGGGCAGGGCGGGGGGCCCCAGCATTTT
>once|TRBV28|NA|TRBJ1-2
CASSRRAYGYTF
TGTGCCAGCAGTAGGAGGGCCTATGGCTACACCTTC
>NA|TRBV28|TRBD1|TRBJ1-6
CASRTLVRTGLGSPLHF
TGTGCCAGCAGGACTTTAGTAAGGACAGGTCTAGGTTCACCCCTCCACTTT
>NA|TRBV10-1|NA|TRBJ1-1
CASSRDLNTEAFF
TGCGCCAGCAGCCGGGACTTGAACACTGAAGCTTTCTTT
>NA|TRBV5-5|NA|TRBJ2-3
CASSLAGLDPDTQYF
TGTGCCAGCAGCTTGGCTGGACTCGACCCAGATACGCAGTATTTT
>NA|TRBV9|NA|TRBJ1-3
CASSVGGGPSSGNTIYF
TGTGCCAGCAGCGTAGGGGGGGGACCGAGCTCTGGAAACACCATATATTTT
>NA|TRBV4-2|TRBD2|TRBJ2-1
CASSQDLGIAGGTYNEQFF
TGTGCCAGCAGCCAAGATCTGGGGATAGCGGGAGGCACATACAATGAGCAGTTCTTC
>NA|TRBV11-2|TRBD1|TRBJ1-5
CASSLGDSSNQPQHF
TGTGCCAGCAGCTTAGGGGACAGTAGCAATCAGCCCCAGCATTTT
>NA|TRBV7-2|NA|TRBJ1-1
CASSGSRGMNTEAFF
TGTGCCAGCAGCGGCAGTAGGGGGATGAACACTGAAGCTTTCTTT
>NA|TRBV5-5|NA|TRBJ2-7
CASSLDRVYEQYF
TGTGCCAGCAGCTTGGACAGGGTCTACGAGCAGTACTTC
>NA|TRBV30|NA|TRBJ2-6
CAWAFSGANVLTF
TGTGCCTGGGCCTTCTCTGGGGCCAACGTCCTGACTTTC
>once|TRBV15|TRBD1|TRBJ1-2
CATSVGQTNYGYTF
TGTGCCACCAGCGTGGGACAGACTAACTATGGCTACACCTTC
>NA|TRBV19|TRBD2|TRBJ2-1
CASSIPGTSGRVSGNEQFF
TGTGCCAGTAGTATCCCAGGGACTAGCGGGAGAGTATCGGGGAATGAGCAGTTCTTC
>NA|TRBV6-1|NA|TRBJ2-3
CASTKGRGLTDTQYF
TGTGCCAGCACTAAGGGGCGGGGGCTCACAGATACGCAGTATTTT
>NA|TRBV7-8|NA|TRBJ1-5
CASSPTWPGVHGQPQHF
TGTGCCAGCAGCCCAACCTGGCCGGGGGTACATGGTCAGCCCCAGCATTTT
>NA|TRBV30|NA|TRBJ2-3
CAWSVEYSKFGDTQYF
TGTGCCTGGAGTGTAGAGTACAGTAAATTTGGAGATACGCAGTATTTT
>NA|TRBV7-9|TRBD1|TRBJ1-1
CASSPRDRFKNTEAFF
TGTGCCAGCAGCCCCCGGGACAGGTTTAAGAACACTGAAGCTTTCTTT
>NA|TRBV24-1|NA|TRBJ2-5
CATSDPTGLAETQYF
TGTGCCACCAGTGACCCTACAGGGTTGGCAGAGACCCAGTACTTC
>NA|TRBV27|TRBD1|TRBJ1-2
CASSAPGQGEGGYTF
TGTGCCAGCAGTGCCCCGGGACAGGGGGAAGGGGGCTACACCTTC
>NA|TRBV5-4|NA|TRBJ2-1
CASSPSRGEGEQFF
TGTGCCAGCAGCCCGTCTCGCGGAGAGGGTGAGCAGTTCTTC
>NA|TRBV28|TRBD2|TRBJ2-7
CASTRLAGGLYEQYF
TGTGCCAGCACTCGACTAGCGGGAGGTCTCTACGAGCAGTACTTC
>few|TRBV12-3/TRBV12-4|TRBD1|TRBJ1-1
CASSLQGRTEAFF
TGTGCCAGCAGTCTACAGGGGCGCACTGAAGCTTTCTTT
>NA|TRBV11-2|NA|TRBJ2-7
CASSSPPGLSEQYF
TGTGCCAGCAGCTCCCCCCCAGGTTTATCCGAGCAGTACTTC
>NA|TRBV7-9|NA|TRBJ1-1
CASSHGDTEAFF
TGTGCCAGCAGCCACGGGGACACTGAAGCTTTCTTT
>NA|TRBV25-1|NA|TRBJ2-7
CASSFRNEQYF
TGTGCCAGCAGTTTCAGGAACGAGCAGTACTTC
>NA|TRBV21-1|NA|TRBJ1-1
CASSNALGEQGAGEAFF
TGTGCCAGCAGCAACGCGCTCGGAGAACAGGGGGCAGGTGAAGCTTTCTTT